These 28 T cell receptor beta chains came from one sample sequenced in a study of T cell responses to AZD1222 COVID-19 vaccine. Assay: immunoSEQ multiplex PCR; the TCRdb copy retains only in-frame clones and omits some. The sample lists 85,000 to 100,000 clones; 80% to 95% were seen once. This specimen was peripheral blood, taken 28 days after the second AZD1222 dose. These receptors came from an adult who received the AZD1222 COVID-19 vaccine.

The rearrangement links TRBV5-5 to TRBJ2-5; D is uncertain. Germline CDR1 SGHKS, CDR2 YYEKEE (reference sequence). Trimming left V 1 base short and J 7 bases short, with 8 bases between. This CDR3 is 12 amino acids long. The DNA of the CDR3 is TGTGCCAGCAGCTTGAGCCTCGGGACCCAGTACTTC. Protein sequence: CASSLSLGTQYF.

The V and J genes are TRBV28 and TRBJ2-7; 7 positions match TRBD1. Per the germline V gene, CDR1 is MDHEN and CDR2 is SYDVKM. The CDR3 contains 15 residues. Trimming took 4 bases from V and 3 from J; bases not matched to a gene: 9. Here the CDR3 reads CASSSPGGTIYEQYF. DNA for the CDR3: TGTGCCAGCAGTTCCCCAGGGGGTACCATCTACGAGCAGTACTTC.

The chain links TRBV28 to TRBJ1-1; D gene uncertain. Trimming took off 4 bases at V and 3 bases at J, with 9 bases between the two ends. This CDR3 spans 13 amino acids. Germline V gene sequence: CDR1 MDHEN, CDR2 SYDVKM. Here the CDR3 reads CASSSNWDTEAFF. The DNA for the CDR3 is TGTGCCAGCAGTTCCAATTGGGACACTGAAGCTTTCTTT.

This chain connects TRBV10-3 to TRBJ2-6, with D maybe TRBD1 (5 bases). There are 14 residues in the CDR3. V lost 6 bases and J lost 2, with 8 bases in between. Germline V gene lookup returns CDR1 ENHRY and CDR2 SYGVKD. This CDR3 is CAISDSPGANVLTF. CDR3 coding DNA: TGTGCCATCAGCGACAGCCCTGGGGCCAACGTCCTGACTTTC.

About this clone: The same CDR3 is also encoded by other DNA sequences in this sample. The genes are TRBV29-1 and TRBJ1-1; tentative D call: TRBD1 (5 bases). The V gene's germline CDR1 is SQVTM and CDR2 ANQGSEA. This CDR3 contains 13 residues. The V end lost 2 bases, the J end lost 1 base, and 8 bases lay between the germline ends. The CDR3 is CSVERQGNTEAFF. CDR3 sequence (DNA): TGCAGCGTTGAAAGGCAGGGGAACACTGAAGCTTTCTTT.

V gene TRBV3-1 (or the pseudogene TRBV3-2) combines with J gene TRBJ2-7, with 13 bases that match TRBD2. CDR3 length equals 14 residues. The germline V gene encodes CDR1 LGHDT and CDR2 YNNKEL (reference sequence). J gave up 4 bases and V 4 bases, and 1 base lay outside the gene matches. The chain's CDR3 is CASSRTSGSYEQYF. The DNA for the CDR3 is TGTGCCAGCAGCCGGACTAGCGGGAGTTACGAGCAGTACTTC.

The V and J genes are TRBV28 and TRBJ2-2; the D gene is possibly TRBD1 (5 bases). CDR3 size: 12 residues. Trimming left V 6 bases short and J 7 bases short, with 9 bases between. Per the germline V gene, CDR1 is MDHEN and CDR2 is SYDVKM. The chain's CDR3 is CASRQGGGELFF. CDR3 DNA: TGTGCCAGCAGGCAGGGTGGCGGGGAGCTGTTTTTT. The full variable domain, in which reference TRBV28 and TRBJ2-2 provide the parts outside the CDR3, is DVKVTQSSRYLVKRTGEKVFLECVQDMDHENMFWYRQDPGLGLRLIYFSYDVKMKEKGDIPEGYSVSREKKERFSLILESASTNQTSMYLCASRQGGGELFFGEGSRLTVL.

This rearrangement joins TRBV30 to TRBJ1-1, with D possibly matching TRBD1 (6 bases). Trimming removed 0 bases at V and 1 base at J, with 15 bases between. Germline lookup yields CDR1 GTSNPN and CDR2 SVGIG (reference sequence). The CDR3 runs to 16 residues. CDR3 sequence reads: CAWSVWGGDSNTEAFF. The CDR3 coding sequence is TGTGCCTGGAGTGTATGGGGGGGCGACTCGAACACTGAAGCTTTCTTT.

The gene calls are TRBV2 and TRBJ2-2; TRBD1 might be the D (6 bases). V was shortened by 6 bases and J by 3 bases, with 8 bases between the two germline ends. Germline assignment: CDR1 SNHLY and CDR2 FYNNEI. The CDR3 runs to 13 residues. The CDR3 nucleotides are TGTGCCAGCAGACAGGGATACACCGGGGAGCTGTTTTTT. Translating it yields CASRQGYTGELFF.

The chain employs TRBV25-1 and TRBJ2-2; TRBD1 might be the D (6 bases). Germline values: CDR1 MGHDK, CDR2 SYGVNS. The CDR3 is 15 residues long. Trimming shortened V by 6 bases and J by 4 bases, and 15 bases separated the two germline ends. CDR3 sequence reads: CASRPPGQITGELFF. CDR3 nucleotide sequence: TGTGCCAGCAGGCCCCCGGGACAAATCACCGGGGAGCTGTTTTTT.

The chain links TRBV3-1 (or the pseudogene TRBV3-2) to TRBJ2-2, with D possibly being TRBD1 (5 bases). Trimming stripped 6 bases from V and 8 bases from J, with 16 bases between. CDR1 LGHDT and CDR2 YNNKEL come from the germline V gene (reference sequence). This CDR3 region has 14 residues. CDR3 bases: TGTGCCAGCAGGGCTTCGGGCGGACAAGGGGAGCTGTTTTTT. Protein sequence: CASRASGGQGELFF.

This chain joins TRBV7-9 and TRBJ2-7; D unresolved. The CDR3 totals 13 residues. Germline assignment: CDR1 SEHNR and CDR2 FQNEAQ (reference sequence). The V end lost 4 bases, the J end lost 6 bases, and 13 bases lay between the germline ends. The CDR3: CASSSEKAPEQYF. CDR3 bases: TGTGCCAGCAGCTCCGAGAAAGCTCCCGAGCAGTACTTC. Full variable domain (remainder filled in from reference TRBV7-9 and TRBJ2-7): DTGVSQNPRHKITKRGQNVTFRCDPISEHNRLYWYRQTLGQGPEFLTYFQNEAQLEKSRLLSDRFSAERPKGSFSTLEIQRTEQGDSAMYLCASSSEKAPEQYFGPGTRLTVT.

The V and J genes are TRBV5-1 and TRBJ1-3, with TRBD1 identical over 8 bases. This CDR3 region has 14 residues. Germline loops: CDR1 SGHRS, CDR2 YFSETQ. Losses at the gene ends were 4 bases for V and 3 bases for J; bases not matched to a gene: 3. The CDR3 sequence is CASSTGQGGNTIYF. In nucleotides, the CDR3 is TGCGCCAGCAGCACCGGACAGGGTGGAAACACCATATATTTT.

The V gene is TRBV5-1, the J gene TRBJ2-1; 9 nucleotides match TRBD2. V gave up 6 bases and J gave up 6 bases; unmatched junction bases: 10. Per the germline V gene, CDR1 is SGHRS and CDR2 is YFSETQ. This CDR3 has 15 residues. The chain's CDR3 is CASIPLAGSVNEQFF. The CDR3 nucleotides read TGCGCCAGCATTCCTCTAGCGGGGAGCGTCAATGAGCAGTTCTTC.

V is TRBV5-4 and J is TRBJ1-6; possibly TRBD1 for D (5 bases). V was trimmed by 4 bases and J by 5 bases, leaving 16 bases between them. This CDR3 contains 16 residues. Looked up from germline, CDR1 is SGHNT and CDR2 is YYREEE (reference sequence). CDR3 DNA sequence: TGTGCCAGCAGCCTCGGCCCTCTAGGGGATAATTCACCCCTCCACTTT. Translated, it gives CASSLGPLGDNSPLHF.

The CDR3 loop reads CASSVEPLTDTQYF. The CDR3 coding sequence is TGTGCCAGCAGCGTAGAACCCCTCACAGATACGCAGTATTTT. The J gene is TRBJ2-3, the V gene TRBV9, with unresolved D. There are 14 residues in the CDR3. CDR1 and CDR2 (germline): SGDLS, YYNGEE. V was pared by 0 bases and J by 2 bases, with 7 bases between.

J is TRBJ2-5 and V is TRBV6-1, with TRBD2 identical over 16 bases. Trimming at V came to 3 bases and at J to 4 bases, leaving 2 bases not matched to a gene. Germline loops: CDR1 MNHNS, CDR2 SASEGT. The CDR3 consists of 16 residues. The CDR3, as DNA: TGTGCCAGCAGTGAGGGACTAGCGGGAGGGCCAGAGACCCAGTACTTC. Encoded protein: CASSEGLAGGPETQYF.

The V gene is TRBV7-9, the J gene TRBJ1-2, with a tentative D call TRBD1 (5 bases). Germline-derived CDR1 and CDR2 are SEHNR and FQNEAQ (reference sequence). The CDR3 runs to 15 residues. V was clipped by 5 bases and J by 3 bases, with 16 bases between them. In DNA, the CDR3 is TGTGCCAGCAGCCTCTCCGGGACTGCTCACTATGGCTACACCTTC. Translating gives CASSLSGTAHYGYTF.

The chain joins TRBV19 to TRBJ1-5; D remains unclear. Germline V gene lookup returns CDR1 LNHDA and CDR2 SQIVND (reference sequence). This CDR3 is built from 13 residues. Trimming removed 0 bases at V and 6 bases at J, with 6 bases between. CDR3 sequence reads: CASSIDPFQPQHF. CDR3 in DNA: TGTGCCAGTAGTATAGACCCTTTTCAGCCCCAGCATTTT.

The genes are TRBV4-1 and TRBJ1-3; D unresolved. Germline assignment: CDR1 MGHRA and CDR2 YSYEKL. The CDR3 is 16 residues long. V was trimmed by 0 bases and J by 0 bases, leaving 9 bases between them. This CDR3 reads CASSQEGAFSGNTIYF. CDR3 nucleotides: TGCGCCAGCAGCCAAGAGGGCGCCTTCTCTGGAAACACCATATATTTT.

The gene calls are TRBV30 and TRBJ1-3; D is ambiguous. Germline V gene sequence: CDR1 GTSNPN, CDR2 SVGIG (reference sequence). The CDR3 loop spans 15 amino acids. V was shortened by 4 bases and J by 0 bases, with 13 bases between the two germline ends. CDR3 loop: CAWTIMGSSGNTIYF. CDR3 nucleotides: TGTGCCTGGACCATAATGGGCAGCTCTGGAAACACCATATATTTT.

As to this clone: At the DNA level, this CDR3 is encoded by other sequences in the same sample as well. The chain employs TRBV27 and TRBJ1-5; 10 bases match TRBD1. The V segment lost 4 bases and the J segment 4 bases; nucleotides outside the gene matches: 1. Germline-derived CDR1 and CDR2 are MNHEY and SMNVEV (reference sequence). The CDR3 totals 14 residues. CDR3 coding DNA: TGTGCCAGCAGTTGGACAGGGGGAAATCAGCCCCAGCATTTT. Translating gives CASSWTGGNQPQHF.

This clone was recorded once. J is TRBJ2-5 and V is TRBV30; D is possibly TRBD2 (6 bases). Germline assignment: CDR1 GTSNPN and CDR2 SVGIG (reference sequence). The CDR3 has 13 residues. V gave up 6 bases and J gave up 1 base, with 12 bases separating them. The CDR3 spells CACLRRVQETQYF. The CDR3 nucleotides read TGTGCCTGTCTGAGGAGGGTCCAAGAGACCCAGTACTTC.

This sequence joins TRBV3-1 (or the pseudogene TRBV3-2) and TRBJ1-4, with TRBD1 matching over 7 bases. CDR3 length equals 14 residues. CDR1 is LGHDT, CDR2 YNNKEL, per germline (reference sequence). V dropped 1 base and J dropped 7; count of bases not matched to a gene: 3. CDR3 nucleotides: TGTGCCAGCAGCCAAGGACAGGGATTTGAAAAACTGTTTTTT. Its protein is CASSQGQGFEKLFF.

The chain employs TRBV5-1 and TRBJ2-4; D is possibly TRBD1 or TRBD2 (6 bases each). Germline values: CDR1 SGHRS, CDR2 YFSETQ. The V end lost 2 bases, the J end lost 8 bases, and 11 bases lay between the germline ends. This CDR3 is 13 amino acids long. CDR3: CASSLERGDIQYF. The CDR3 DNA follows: TGCGCCAGCAGCTTAGAGAGGGGGGACATTCAGTACTTC.

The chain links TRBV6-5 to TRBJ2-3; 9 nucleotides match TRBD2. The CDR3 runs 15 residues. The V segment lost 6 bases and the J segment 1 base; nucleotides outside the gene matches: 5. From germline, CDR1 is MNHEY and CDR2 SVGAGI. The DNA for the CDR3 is TGTGCCAGCAGCCCCATAGCGGGGGGCACAGATACGCAGTATTTT. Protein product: CASSPIAGGTDTQYF.

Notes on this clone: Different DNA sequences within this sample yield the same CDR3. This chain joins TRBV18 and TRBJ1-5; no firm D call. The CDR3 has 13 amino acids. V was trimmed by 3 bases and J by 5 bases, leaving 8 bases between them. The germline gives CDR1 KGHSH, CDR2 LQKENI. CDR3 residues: CASSPGRDQPQHF. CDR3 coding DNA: TGTGCCAGCTCACCGGGAAGGGATCAGCCCCAGCATTTT.

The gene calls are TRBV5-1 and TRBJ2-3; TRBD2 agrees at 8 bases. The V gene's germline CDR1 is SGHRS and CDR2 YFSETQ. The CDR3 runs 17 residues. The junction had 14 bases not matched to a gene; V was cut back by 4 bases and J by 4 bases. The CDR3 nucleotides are TGCGCCAGCAGCCCCGGAACAGCCGGGAGGGCCTCAGATACGCAGTATTTT. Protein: CASSPGTAGRASDTQYF.